A single TCR beta chain is shown here with its context. The record originates from a study of blood T cell repertoires in COVID-19. At the level of the study: Sites across the United States, Italy and Spain contributed samples from acute and convalescent COVID-19.

Only in-frame clones appear in the TCRdb table, and some are missing; sequencing was by immunoSEQ multiplex PCR. The table shows 300,000 to 350,000 clones, with around nine tenths occurring only once. The receptor was isolated from a woman under 30 who had recovered from COVID-19. Sequenced: peripheral blood.

CDR3 region: CASSILQGGGWTEAFF. The CDR3 DNA sequence: TGTGCCAGCAGCATTTTACAGGGAGGGGGTTGGACTGAAGCTTTCTTT. This chain joins TRBV7-9 and TRBJ1-1, with a possible D match to TRBD1 (6 bases). V was clipped by 5 bases and J by 5 bases, with 21 bases between them. Germline V gene data show CDR1 as SEHNR and CDR2 as FQNEAQ (reference sequence). The CDR3 contains 16 residues.